The source of this TCR beta chain is a study of T-cell reconstitution after alpha-beta-depleted transplantation in children. Preparing the TCRbeta library involved the use of unique molecular identifiers. TCRdb redid the calling of the PCR reads with MiXCR, one entry per CDR3 protein. The sample shows some 830,000 distinct CDR3 sequences, under 20% of them seen only once. CDR1 and CDR2 (germline): WSHSY, SAAADI. The germline V and J ends were trimmed by 0 bases and 3 bases, with 11 bases remaining between them. There are 16 residues in the CDR3. General observations from the study: Newly made T cells mostly supplied T-cell counts and diversity one year after transplant. Several hundred expanded graft clones reportedly gave rise to the alpha-beta T cells present about two months after transplant. After transplant, high TCRbeta diversity at day 60 in some patients arose from surviving recipient T cells and thymic progenitors.

As for this clonotype: Its antigen is not known.

The sequence derives from a male patient younger than 18 who had a stem cell transplant for acute lymphoblastic leukemia, so the T cells may come from the graft donor. The chain recombines TRBV10-2 with TRBJ2-2; D gene uncertain. This specimen consisted of PBMCs, mostly from graft donor cells, obtained 360 days after TCRalphabeta/CD19-depleted stem cell transplant. The DNA for the CDR3 is TGCGCCAGCAGTGAGTCGGCAGTCCCGTACACCGGGGAGCTGTTTTTT. This encodes CASSESAVPYTGELFF.